This TCR beta chain is from a study of blood T cell repertoires in COVID-19. Study overall: Researchers got acute and convalescent COVID-19 samples from the United States, Italy and Spain. T cells, B-cell-depleted T cells, or PBMCs supplied cDNA or gDNA.

This clone appeared a few times. Enrolment of Seattle patients took place during active infection, and they were followed longitudinally. The V end lost 6 bases, the J end lost 5 bases, and 7 bases lay between the germline ends. Germline V gene sequence: CDR1 SNHLY, CDR2 FYNNEI. CDR3 length: 11 residues. Original data processing: Amplifying reference gene primers gave estimates of nucleated cell counts. Here immunoSEQ multiplex PCR was the method, and the copy in TCRdb shows in-frame clones only, minus some. The D gene and trimming were derived from the DNA, and the V and J assignments and clone size from that table. Here the sample spans about 120,000 clones, around 91% being singletons.

The receptor was derived from a woman aged 55 to 70 with COVID-19, enrolled during active disease. The sample taken for sequencing was peripheral blood. The J gene is TRBJ1-1, the V gene TRBV2; D is unresolved. The CDR3 is CASREETEAFF. CDR3 sequence (DNA): TGTGCCAGCAGGGAGGAAACTGAAGCTTTCTTT. Full variable domain (rest looked up from reference TRBV2 and TRBJ1-1): EPEVTQTPSHQVTQMGQEVILRCVPISNHLYFYWYRQILGQKVEFLVSFYNNEISEKSEIFDDQFSVERPDGSNFTLKIRSTKLEDSAMYFCASREETEAFFGQGTRLTVV.